Presented here are 26 T cell receptor beta chains from one specimen sequenced in a study of cytomegalovirus exposure and HLA in healthy donors. In the PCR, 60 Vbeta and 13 Jbeta primers were used. Sequenced by immunoSEQ multiplex PCR; TCRdb stores in-frame clones only, minus some. In the table there are 90,000 to 100,000 clones, 60% to 85% of which are singletons. The sample consisted of PBMCs. The source of these receptors is a woman aged 40 to 55 in good health and CMV-seronegative.

Notes on this clone: One end of the junction varies from germline; a read error may be responsible. The chain recombines TRBV7-7 with TRBJ2-2, with D possibly matching TRBD1 (5 bases). Germline V lookup: CDR1 SSHAT, CDR2 FNYEAQ (reference sequence). CDR3 length equals 14 residues. The CDR3 reads CASSLGQGTGELFF. Here the CDR3 DNA reads TGTGCTAGCAGCTTAGGACAAGGTACCGGGGAGCTGTTTTTT.

J is TRBJ1-1 and V is TRBV5-6; no firm D call. The CDR3 spans 13 residues. V shed 6 bases and J shed 6 bases, with 15 bases lying between them. Germline loops: CDR1 SGHDT, CDR2 YYEEEE. The CDR3 loop reads CASTFGRQAEAFF. DNA for the CDR3: TGTGCCAGCACGTTCGGGAGGCAGGCTGAAGCTTTCTTT.

V is TRBV7-3 and J is TRBJ2-1, with no clear D. V lost 1 base and J lost 0, with 10 bases in between. There are 16 residues in the CDR3. Germline assignment: CDR1 SGHTA and CDR2 FQGTGA. The CDR3 here is CASSLNQAYSYNEQFF. In nucleotides, the CDR3 is TGTGCCAGCAGCTTAAATCAGGCTTACTCCTACAATGAGCAGTTCTTC.

Comments on this clone: Since no conserved phenylalanine or tryptophan closes the CDR3, a read error is the likely cause. The J gene is TRBJ1-2, the V gene TRBV18, with D possibly matching TRBD1 (5 bases). The CDR3 spans 17 residues. Trimming left V 3 bases short and J 0 bases short, with 17 bases between. Germline CDR1 is KGHSH and CDR2 is LQKENI. CDR3: CASSPGRDNRANYGYTV. The CDR3 nucleotides are TGTGCCAGCTCACCGGGCAGGGATAACCGAGCTAACTATGGCTACACCGTC.

V gene TRBV11-1 combines with J gene TRBJ1-2, with 9 bases fitting TRBD1. V gave up 5 bases and J gave up 8 bases; unmatched junction bases: 6. The CDR3 is 13 amino acids. From germline, CDR1 is SGHAT and CDR2 FQDESV (reference sequence). CDR3 nucleotides: TGTGCCAGCAGCCCCAGGGACAGGGACGGCTACACCTTC. Protein sequence: CASSPRDRDGYTF.

This clone appeared once. The chain uses TRBV19 and TRBJ1-1; no firm D call. Trimming cost V 4 bases and J 0 bases, with 6 bases left between them. The CDR3 extends over 13 amino acids. Germline values: CDR1 LNHDA, CDR2 SQIVND (reference sequence). The CDR3 protein is CASSTGVNTEAFF. The CDR3 DNA follows: TGTGCCAGTAGTACGGGAGTGAACACTGAAGCTTTCTTT.

V usage is TRBV5-1 and J usage is TRBJ2-3; possibly TRBD2 for D (6 bases). The length of the CDR3 is 17 residues. V gave up 0 bases and J gave up 2 bases, with 16 bases separating them. Germline CDR1 is SGHRS and CDR2 is YFSETQ. CDR3 protein: CASSLALAGIDTDTQYF. The CDR3 nucleotides read TGCGCCAGCAGCTTGGCTCTCGCGGGGATTGACACAGATACGCAGTATTTT.

The chain carries TRBV6-5 and TRBJ2-7; perhaps TRBD1 as D (6 bases). This CDR3 region has 15 residues. The germline gives CDR1 MNHEY, CDR2 SVGAGI. With 7 bases removed from V and 4 bases from J, the gap between germline ends came to 20 bases. The CDR3 loop is CASMAAPGHHYEQYF. CDR3 nucleotides: TGTGCCAGCATGGCCGCTCCGGGACATCATTACGAGCAGTACTTC.

This rearrangement joins TRBV30 to TRBJ2-5; no definite D call. CDR1 is GTSNPN and CDR2 is SVGIG in the germline V gene (reference sequence). V shed 2 bases and J shed 5 bases, with 6 bases lying between them. CDR3 length: 11 residues. The CDR3 bases are TGTGCCTGGAGTCGTCTCGAGACCCAGTACTTC. Its protein is CAWSRLETQYF.

The chain employs TRBV19 and TRBJ1-1, with D hard to call. From germline, CDR1 is LNHDA and CDR2 SQIVND (reference sequence). The CDR3 sequence is 14 residues long. V gave up 8 bases and J gave up 0 bases, with 13 bases separating them. Here the CDR3 reads CASQHWEVNTEAFF. In DNA form, the CDR3 reads TGTGCCAGTCAGCACTGGGAGGTGAACACTGAAGCTTTCTTT.

The chain joins TRBV4-3 to TRBJ1-6; D may be TRBD1 (6 bases). From germline, CDR1 is LGHNA and CDR2 YSLEER. CDR3 length: 16 amino acids. V was clipped by 0 bases and J by 6 bases, with 12 bases between them. The CDR3 protein is CASSQDLHRANSPLHF. The CDR3 region has the DNA TGCGCCAGCAGCCAAGATCTCCACAGGGCTAATTCACCCCTCCACTTT.

This chain uses TRBV5-1 with TRBJ2-5; TRBD1 agrees at 7 bases. This CDR3 comprises 14 residues. Germline V gene sequence: CDR1 SGHRS, CDR2 YFSETQ. V was clipped by 4 bases and J by 5 bases; unmatched bases: 8. The DNA of the CDR3 is TGCGCCAGCAGCCCGACAGGGACGGGGGAGACCCAGTACTTC. This translates into CASSPTGTGETQYF.

This chain links TRBV4-1 with TRBJ1-1; D remains unclear. CDR1 and CDR2 from the germline V gene are MGHRA and YSYEKL. V lost 0 bases and J 0 bases, leaving 11 bases between the germline ends. This CDR3 has 16 amino acids. The CDR3 DNA reads TGCGCCAGCAGCCAAGATCACAGTAGATTGAACACTGAAGCTTTCTTT. Translated: CASSQDHSRLNTEAFF.

The chain has TRBV7-9 and TRBJ1-6; D unresolved. The germline V gene encodes CDR1 SEHNR and CDR2 FQNEAQ (reference sequence). V was trimmed by 5 bases and J by 10 bases, leaving 12 bases between them. There are 13 residues in the CDR3. The CDR3 DNA is TGTGCCAGCAGCCTTTCTCGACACTCACCCCTCCACTTT. Translated: CASSLSRHSPLHF.

This clone was observed a single time. The V call is TRBV6-4, the J call TRBJ2-1, with TRBD2 as a possible D gene (7 bases). Germline assignment: CDR1 MRHNA and CDR2 SNTAGT. Between the trimmed V and J ends, which lost 3 bases and 4 bases, there was a span of 13 bases. The CDR3 sequence is 15 residues long. The CDR3 spells CASSDVGGAYNEQFF. The CDR3 bases are TGTGCCAGCAGTGATGTGGGGGGGGCGTACAATGAGCAGTTCTTC.

The rearrangement links TRBV4-3 to TRBJ2-2; D ambiguous. This CDR3 spans 14 amino acids. V lost 0 bases and J lost 6, with 8 bases in between. Germline V gives CDR1 LGHNA, CDR2 YSLEER. CDR3 residues: CASSQEPRAGELFF. In DNA form, the CDR3 reads TGCGCCAGCAGCCAAGAACCTCGGGCCGGGGAGCTGTTTTTT.

CDR3: CASANNNKNTEAFF. The CDR3 nucleotides read TGTGCTAGTGCCAACAACAACAAGAACACTGAAGCTTTCTTT. This sequence joins TRBV12-5 and TRBJ1-1; D is ambiguous. This CDR3 contains 14 residues. The germline V and J ends were trimmed by 7 bases and 1 base, with 13 bases remaining between them. Germline CDR1 LGHNT, CDR2 FRNRAP. Using reference TRBV12-5 and TRBJ1-1 for the parts outside the CDR3, the full variable domain is DARVTQTPRHKVTEMGQEVTMRCQPILGHNTVFWYRQTMMQGLELLAYFRNRAPLDDSGMPKDRFSAEMPDATLATLKIQPSEPRDSAVYFCASANNNKNTEAFFGQGTRLTVV.

The rearrangement uses TRBV6-6 and TRBJ1-2; D is perhaps TRBD1 (5 bases). Germline CDR1 reads MNHNY; CDR2 reads SVGAGI (reference sequence). Trimming cost V 2 bases and J 8 bases, with 18 bases left between them. The CDR3 consists of 15 residues. CDR3 nucleotide sequence: TGTGCCAGCAGTTACAAAGGAAGCCACGGGGGAGGCTACACCTTC. It yields the protein CASSYKGSHGGGYTF.

The V and J genes are TRBV9 and TRBJ1-1; weak D call: TRBD1 (6 bases). The CDR3 covers 17 residues. Trimming cost V 2 bases and J 7 bases, with 24 bases left between them. The germline CDR1 and CDR2 sequences are SGDLS and YYNGEE. The CDR3 region is CASSVGQGPKVGYEAFF. As DNA, the CDR3 is TGTGCCAGCAGCGTGGGGCAGGGGCCTAAAGTAGGTTATGAAGCTTTCTTT.

J is TRBJ1-2 and V is TRBV10-3; 9 bases line up with TRBD1. The CDR3 runs 14 residues. With 6 bases clipped from V and 5 bases from J, the junction kept 7 bases outside the gene matches. From germline, CDR1 is ENHRY and CDR2 SYGVKD. The CDR3 DNA reads TGTGCCATCAGCCAGGGACAGGGTGCTTATGGCTACACCTTC. As protein: CAISQGQGAYGYTF.

The chain links TRBV5-1 to TRBJ2-7; D possibly corresponds to TRBD1 (6 bases). Trimming pared 4 bases from V and 0 bases from J, leaving 8 bases between. Germline loops: CDR1 SGHRS, CDR2 YFSETQ. The CDR3 is 13 residues long. The CDR3 loop is CASSRDNSYEQYF. The CDR3 DNA reads as TGCGCCAGCAGCCGGGACAACTCCTACGAGCAGTACTTC.

The chain links TRBV20-1 to TRBJ1-1; D is undetermined. The V gene lost 8 bases and the J gene lost 6 bases, with 10 bases spanning the gap. Looked up from germline, CDR1 is DFQATT and CDR2 is SNEGSKA (reference sequence). The length of the CDR3 is 10 residues. The CDR3 loop is CSRLLSEAFF. CDR3 DNA sequence: TGCAGTAGACTACTATCTGAAGCTTTCTTT.

The chain carries TRBV6-6 and TRBJ1-1; D remains unclear. CDR1 is MNHNY and CDR2 is SVGAGI in the germline V gene (reference sequence). Trimming took off 8 bases at V and 4 bases at J, with 14 bases between the two ends. This CDR3 comprises 13 residues. This CDR3 reads CASGDTLSTEAFF. The CDR3 DNA follows: TGTGCCAGCGGTGACACTTTGAGCACTGAAGCTTTCTTT.

This chain uses TRBV4-1 with TRBJ1-1; D gene unclear. The CDR3 totals 14 residues. CDR1 MGHRA and CDR2 YSYEKL come from the germline V gene. With 1 base removed from V and 5 bases from J, the gap between germline ends came to 11 bases. The CDR3 sequence is CASSQVGQYTEAFF. CDR3 nucleotides: TGCGCCAGCAGCCAAGTGGGCCAATATACTGAAGCTTTCTTT.

The chain is built from TRBV7-9 and TRBJ2-1, with D possibly being TRBD2 (6 bases). Looked up from germline, CDR1 is SEHNR and CDR2 is FQNEAQ (reference sequence). The CDR3 has 16 amino acids. Trimming took 1 base from V and 5 from J, leaving 15 bases between them. The CDR3 loop reads CASSLVVGGIDNEQFF. In DNA form, the CDR3 reads TGTGCCAGCAGCTTAGTTGTCGGGGGAATCGACAATGAGCAGTTCTTC.

This clone was seen a single time. V gene TRBV19 combines with J gene TRBJ2-7, with TRBD1 matching over 8 bases. CDR3 length: 14 amino acids. Per the germline V gene, CDR1 is LNHDA and CDR2 is SQIVND (reference sequence). V was clipped by 8 bases and J by 7 bases; unmatched bases: 13. CDR3 loop: CASGQGGTVREQYF. In DNA, the CDR3 is TGTGCCAGTGGACAGGGCGGGACGGTAAGGGAGCAGTACTTC.